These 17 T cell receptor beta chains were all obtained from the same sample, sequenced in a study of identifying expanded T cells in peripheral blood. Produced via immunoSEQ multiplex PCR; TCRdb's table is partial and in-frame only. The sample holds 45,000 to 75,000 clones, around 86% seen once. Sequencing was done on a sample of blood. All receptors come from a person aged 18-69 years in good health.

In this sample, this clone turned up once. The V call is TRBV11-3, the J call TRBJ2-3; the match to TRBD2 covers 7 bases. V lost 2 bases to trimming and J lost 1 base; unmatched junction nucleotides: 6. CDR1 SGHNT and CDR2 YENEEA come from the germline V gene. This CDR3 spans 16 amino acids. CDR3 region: CASSLRTRDGTDTQYF. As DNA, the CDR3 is TGTGCCAGCAGCTTACGGACTAGAGATGGCACAGATACGCAGTATTTT. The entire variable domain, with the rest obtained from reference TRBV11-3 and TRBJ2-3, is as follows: EAGVVQSPRYKIIEKKQPVAFWCNPISGHNTLYWYLQNLGQGPELLIRYENEEAVDDSQLPKDRFSAERLKGVDSTLKIQPAELGDSAVYLCASSLRTRDGTDTQYFGPGTRLTVL.

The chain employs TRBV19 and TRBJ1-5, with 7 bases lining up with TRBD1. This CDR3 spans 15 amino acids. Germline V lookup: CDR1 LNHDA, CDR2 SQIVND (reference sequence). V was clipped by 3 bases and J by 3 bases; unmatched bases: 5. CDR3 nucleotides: TGTGCCAGTAGTATGGAGGGGGCGGTCAATCAGCCCCAGCATTTT. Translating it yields CASSMEGAVNQPQHF.

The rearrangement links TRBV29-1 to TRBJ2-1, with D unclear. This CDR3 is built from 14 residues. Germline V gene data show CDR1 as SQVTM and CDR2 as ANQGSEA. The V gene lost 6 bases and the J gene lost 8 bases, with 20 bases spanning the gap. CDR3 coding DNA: TGCAGCGTCCCCGTCGGGCAATCCGAGGATGAGCAGTTCTTC. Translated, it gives CSVPVGQSEDEQFF.

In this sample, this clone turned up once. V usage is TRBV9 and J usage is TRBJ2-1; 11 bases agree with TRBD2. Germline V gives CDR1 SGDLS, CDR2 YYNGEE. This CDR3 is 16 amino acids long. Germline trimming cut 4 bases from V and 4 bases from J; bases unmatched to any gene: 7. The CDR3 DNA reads TGTGCCAGCAGCAAAATAGCGGGAGGGTTGTACAATGAGCAGTTCTTC. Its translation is CASSKIAGGLYNEQFF.

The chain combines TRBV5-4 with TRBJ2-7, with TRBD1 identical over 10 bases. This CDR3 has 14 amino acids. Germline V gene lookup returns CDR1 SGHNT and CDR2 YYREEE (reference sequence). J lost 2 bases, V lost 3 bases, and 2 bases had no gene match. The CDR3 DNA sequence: TGTGCCAGCAGCTACGGACAGGGGGCCTACGAGCAGTACTTC. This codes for CASSYGQGAYEQYF.

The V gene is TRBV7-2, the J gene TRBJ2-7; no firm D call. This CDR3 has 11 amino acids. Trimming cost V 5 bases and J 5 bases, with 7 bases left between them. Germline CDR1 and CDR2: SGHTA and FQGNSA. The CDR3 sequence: CASSPSDEQYF. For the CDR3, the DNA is TGTGCCAGCAGCCCAAGCGACGAGCAGTACTTC.

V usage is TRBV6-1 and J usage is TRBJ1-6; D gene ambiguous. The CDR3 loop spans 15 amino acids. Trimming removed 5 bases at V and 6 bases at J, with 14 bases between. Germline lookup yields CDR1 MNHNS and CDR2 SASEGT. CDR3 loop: CASSLGRVLNSPLHF. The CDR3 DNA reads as TGTGCCAGCAGTCTTGGCCGGGTTCTTAATTCACCCCTCCACTTT.

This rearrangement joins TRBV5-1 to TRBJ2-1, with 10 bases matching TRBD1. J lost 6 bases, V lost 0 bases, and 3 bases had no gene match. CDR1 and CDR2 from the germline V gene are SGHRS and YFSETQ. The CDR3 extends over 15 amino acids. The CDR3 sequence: CASSLEGQGVNEQFF. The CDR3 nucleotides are TGCGCCAGCAGCTTGGAAGGACAGGGGGTCAATGAGCAGTTCTTC.

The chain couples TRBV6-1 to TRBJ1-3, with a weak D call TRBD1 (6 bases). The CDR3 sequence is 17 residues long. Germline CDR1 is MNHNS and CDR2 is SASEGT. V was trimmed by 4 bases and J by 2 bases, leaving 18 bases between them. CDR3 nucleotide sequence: TGTGCCAGCAGTGTACTGGACAGCGGAATCACTGGAAACACCATATATTTT. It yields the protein CASSVLDSGITGNTIYF.

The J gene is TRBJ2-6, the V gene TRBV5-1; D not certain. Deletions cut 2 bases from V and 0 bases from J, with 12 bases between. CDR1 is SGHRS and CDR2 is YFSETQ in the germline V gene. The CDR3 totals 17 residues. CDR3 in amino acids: CASSLQIHPSGANVLTF. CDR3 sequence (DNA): TGCGCCAGCAGCTTACAGATACATCCCTCTGGGGCCAACGTCCTGACTTTC.

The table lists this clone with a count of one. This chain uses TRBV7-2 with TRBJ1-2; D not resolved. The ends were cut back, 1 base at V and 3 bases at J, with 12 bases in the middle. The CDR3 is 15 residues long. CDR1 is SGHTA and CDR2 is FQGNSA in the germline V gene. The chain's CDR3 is CASSLGRGVDYGYTF. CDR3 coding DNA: TGTGCCAGCAGCTTAGGCCGGGGTGTCGACTATGGCTACACCTTC.

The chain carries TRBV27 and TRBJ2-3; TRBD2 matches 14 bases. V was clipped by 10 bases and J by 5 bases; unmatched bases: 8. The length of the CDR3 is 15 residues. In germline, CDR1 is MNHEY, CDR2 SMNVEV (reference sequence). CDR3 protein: CATTTSGRAQDTQYF. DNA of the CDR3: TGTGCCACAACGACTAGCGGGAGGGCCCAAGATACGCAGTATTTT.

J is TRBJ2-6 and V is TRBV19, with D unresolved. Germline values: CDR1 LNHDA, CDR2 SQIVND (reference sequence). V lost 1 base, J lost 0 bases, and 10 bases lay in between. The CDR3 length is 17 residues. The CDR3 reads CASSIVQAHSGANVLTF. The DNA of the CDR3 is TGTGCCAGTAGTATAGTGCAGGCCCACTCTGGGGCCAACGTCCTGACTTTC.

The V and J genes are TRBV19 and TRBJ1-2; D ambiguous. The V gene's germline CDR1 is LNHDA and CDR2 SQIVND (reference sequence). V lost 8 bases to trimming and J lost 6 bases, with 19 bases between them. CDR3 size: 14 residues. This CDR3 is CASRTRTPTNGYTF. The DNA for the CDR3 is TGTGCCAGTCGAACCCGGACTCCTACTAATGGCTACACCTTC. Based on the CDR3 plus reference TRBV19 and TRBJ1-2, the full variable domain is DGGITQSPKYLFRKEGQNVTLSCEQNLNHDAMYWYRQDPGQGLRLIYYSQIVNDFQKGDIAEGYSVSREKKESFPLTVTSAQKNPTAFYLCASRTRTPTNGYTFGSGTRLTVV.

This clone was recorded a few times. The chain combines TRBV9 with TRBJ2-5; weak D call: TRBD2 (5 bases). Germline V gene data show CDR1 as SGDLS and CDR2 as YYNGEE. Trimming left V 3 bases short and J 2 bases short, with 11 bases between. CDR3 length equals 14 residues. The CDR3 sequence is CASSAGLIQETQYF. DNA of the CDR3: TGTGCCAGCAGCGCCGGACTTATACAAGAGACCCAGTACTTC.

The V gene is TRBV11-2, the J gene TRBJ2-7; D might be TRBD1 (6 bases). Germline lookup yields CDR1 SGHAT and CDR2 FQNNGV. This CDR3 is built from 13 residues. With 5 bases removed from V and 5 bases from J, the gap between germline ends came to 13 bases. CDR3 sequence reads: CASSRLTGNEQYF. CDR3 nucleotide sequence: TGTGCCAGCAGCCGCCTAACAGGGAACGAGCAGTACTTC.

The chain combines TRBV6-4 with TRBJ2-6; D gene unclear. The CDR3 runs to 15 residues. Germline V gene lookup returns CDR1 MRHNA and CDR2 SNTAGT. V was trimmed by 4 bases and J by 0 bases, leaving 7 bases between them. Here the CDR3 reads CASSVSSSGANVLTF. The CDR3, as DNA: TGTGCCAGCAGTGTCAGCAGCTCTGGGGCCAACGTCCTGACTTTC.